This T cell receptor beta chain was found in a study of CXCR3-negative and CXCR3-positive naive CD8 T cells. Study-wide results and limits: Sequencing showed both naive subsets with comparably high diversity, and memory CD8+ cells much lower. For naive cells, CXCR3-negative and CXCR3-positive subsets had similar TRBV-TRBJ usage; for memory cells, usage differed.

The study made its TRB cDNA libraries by 5' RACE, adding UMI labels. TCRdb reprocessed the 5' RACE reads; each CDR3 protein has one entry and no DNA is given. The sample shows 6,500 to 9,500 distinct CDR3 sequences, and 2.4% sits with its ten largest clones. Each CD8+ T cell subset was sorted in triplicate, a few hundred thousand cells each. On this clonotype: Antigen unknown.

The CDR3 has 16 residues. Germline V gene lookup returns CDR1 KGHDR and CDR2 SFDVKD. Sequencing was carried out using naive CXCR3- CD8+ T cells from blood. Subset in this sample: CD45RO-CCR7+CD27+CD95- naive CD8+ T cells lacking CXCR3 (TNR3-). The TCR comes from a human donor in good health. Some clones in this sample may be carry-over from other donors' samples. This chain links TRBV24-1 with TRBJ2-5; TCRdb gives TRBD1 as the D gene, but with no DNA this cannot be confirmed. The CDR3 sequence is CATSEPRQGHQETQYF.